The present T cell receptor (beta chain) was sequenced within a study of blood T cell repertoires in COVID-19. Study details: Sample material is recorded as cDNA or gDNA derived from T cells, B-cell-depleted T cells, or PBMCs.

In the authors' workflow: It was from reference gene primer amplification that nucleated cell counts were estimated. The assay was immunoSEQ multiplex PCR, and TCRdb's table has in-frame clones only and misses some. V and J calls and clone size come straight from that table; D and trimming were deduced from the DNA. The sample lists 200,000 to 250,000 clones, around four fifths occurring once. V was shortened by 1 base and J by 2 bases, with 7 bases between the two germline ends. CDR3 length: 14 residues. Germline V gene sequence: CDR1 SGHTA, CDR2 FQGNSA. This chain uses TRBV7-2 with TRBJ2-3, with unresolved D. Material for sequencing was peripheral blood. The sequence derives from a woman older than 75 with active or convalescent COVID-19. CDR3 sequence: CASSLDYFTDTQYF. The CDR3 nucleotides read TGTGCCAGCAGCTTAGACTACTTCACAGATACGCAGTATTTT. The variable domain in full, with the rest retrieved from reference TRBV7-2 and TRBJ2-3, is GAGVSQSPSNKVTEKGKDVELRCDPISGHTALYWYRQSLGQGLEFLIYFQGNSAPDKSGLPSDRFSAERTGGSVSTLTIQRTQQEDSAVYLCASSLDYFTDTQYFGPGTRLTVL.